Presented here are 14 T cell receptor beta chains from one specimen sequenced in a study of T cell changes during pregnancy in multiple sclerosis. The data were produced by immunoSEQ multiplex PCR, yet TCRdb's version contains in-frame clones alone and is incomplete. The sample shows about 97,000 clones, approximately 90% of them seen only once. Sequencing was performed on peripheral blood, taken in the second trimester of pregnancy. The receptors stem from a female donor in good health, enrolled as a control in a pregnancy study.

The chain joins TRBV19 to TRBJ2-2, with a possible D match to TRBD2 (7 bases). The V end lost 7 bases, the J end lost 0 bases, and 15 bases lay between the germline ends. Looked up from germline, CDR1 is LNHDA and CDR2 is SQIVND (reference sequence). The CDR3 covers 16 residues. In nucleotides, the CDR3 is TGTGCCAGTATAATCGGGGGGCGAACGAACACCGGGGAGCTGTTTTTT. Its translation: CASIIGGRTNTGELFF. Complete variable domain (other parts from reference TRBV19 and TRBJ2-2): DGGITQSPKYLFRKEGQNVTLSCEQNLNHDAMYWYRQDPGQGLRLIYYSQIVNDFQKGDIAEGYSVSREKKESFPLTVTSAQKNPTAFYLCASIIGGRTNTGELFFGEGSRLTVL.

This chain uses TRBV5-1 with TRBJ2-7; 7 bases agree with TRBD1. From germline, CDR1 is SGHRS and CDR2 YFSETQ. The CDR3 has 13 amino acids. Trimming at V came to 1 base and at J to 6 bases, leaving 4 bases not matched to a gene. CDR3 sequence reads: CASSLQGVGEQYF. The CDR3 DNA is TGCGCCAGCAGCTTGCAGGGGGTAGGCGAGCAGTACTTC. The variable domain in full, with the rest retrieved from reference TRBV5-1 and TRBJ2-7, is KAGVTQTPRYLIKTRGQQVTLSCSPISGHRSVSWYQQTPGQGLQFLFEYFSETQRNKGNFPGRFSGRQFSNSRSEMNVSTLELGDSALYLCASSLQGVGEQYFGPGTRLTVT.

The V call is TRBV10-2, the J call TRBJ2-7; 8 nucleotides align to TRBD1. With 0 bases clipped from V and 5 bases from J, the junction kept 6 bases outside the gene matches. Germline V gene lookup returns CDR1 WSHSY and CDR2 SAAADI. The CDR3 spans 15 residues. CDR3 DNA sequence: TGCGCCAGCAGTGAGTCACCCAGGGGGCTGGACGAGCAGTACTTC. Protein sequence: CASSESPRGLDEQYF.

The chain uses TRBV11-2 and TRBJ2-7; D is undetermined. Germline V gene data show CDR1 as SGHAT and CDR2 as FQNNGV. Trimming cost V 4 bases and J 0 bases, with 16 bases left between them. The CDR3 has 16 amino acids. CDR3: CASSSPSSYRSYEQYF. The CDR3 nucleotides read TGTGCCAGCAGCTCCCCGTCCTCCTATCGCTCCTACGAGCAGTACTTC.

Turning to this clone: At the DNA level, this CDR3 is encoded by other sequences in the same sample as well. DNA for the CDR3: TGTGCCAGTAGTATCCCGGGTCAGGGAGGCGAAAAACTGTTTTTT. The encoded protein is CASSIPGQGGEKLFF. The chain links TRBV19 to TRBJ1-4; D possibly corresponds to TRBD1 (5 bases). The CDR3 contains 15 residues. CDR1 and CDR2 (germline): LNHDA, SQIVND (reference sequence). The V gene lost 3 bases and the J gene lost 8 bases, with 16 bases spanning the gap.

The chain joins TRBV20-1 to TRBJ2-1; D call uncertain. V lost 5 bases and J 7 bases, leaving 6 bases between the germline ends. CDR1 is DFQATT, CDR2 SNEGSKA, per germline (reference sequence). The CDR3 extends over 10 amino acids. The CDR3 DNA reads TGCAGTGCTTATCCTAATGAGCAGTTCTTC. Protein sequence: CSAYPNEQFF.

The chain recombines TRBV7-2 with TRBJ1-5; weak D call: TRBD1 (6 bases). Germline assignment: CDR1 SGHTA and CDR2 FQGNSA. The V end lost 3 bases, the J end lost 0 bases, and 9 bases lay between the germline ends. This CDR3 region has 15 residues. CDR3: CASSLYRDSNQPQHF. CDR3 nucleotides: TGTGCCAGCAGCTTGTACAGGGATAGCAATCAGCCCCAGCATTTT.

The CDR3, as DNA: TGTGCCAGCAGCTTCTACAGCACTGGAAACACCATATATTTT. It specifies CASSFYSTGNTIYF. The genes are TRBV5-4 and TRBJ1-3; D gene unclear. This CDR3 has 14 residues. V was cut by 2 bases and J by 2 bases, with 8 bases left in between. Germline CDR1 reads SGHNT; CDR2 reads YYREEE (reference sequence).

The CDR3 sequence: CASSLLIGQGSTDTQYF. CDR3 bases: TGTGCCAGCAGCCTTCTTATCGGACAGGGTAGCACAGATACGCAGTATTTT. The genes are TRBV11-3 and TRBJ2-3; 8 bases agree with TRBD1. V lost 5 bases, J lost 0 bases, and 10 bases stayed unmatched. Germline V CDR1 and CDR2: SGHNT, YENEEA. This CDR3 contains 17 residues.

This chain links TRBV11-2 with TRBJ1-1; D possibly corresponds to TRBD1 (6 bases). The CDR3 spans 15 residues. Germline CDR1 reads SGHAT; CDR2 reads FQNNGV. The V end lost 4 bases, the J end lost 0 bases, and 12 bases lay between the germline ends. CDR3 sequence (DNA): TGTGCCAGCAGCTCTAGGGGGATACTGAACACTGAAGCTTTCTTT. Its protein product is CASSSRGILNTEAFF.

V and J are TRBV14 and TRBJ1-2; D is ambiguous. V lost 1 base and J 8 bases, leaving 11 bases between the germline ends. Germline CDR1 reads SGHDN; CDR2 reads FVKESK. This CDR3 spans 13 amino acids. In DNA, the CDR3 is TGTGCCAGCAGCCAAGCAGGTGGTCGGGGCTACACCTTC. Its protein is CASSQAGGRGYTF.

This chain connects TRBV6-1 to TRBJ2-2, with 8 positions matching TRBD1. The V segment lost 4 bases and the J segment 7 bases; nucleotides outside the gene matches: 5. The CDR3 extends over 14 amino acids. Germline CDR1 reads MNHNS; CDR2 reads SASEGT. The CDR3 DNA reads as TGTGCCAGCAGTGTTCAGGGGGCCGGCGGGGAGCTGTTTTTT. Residues: CASSVQGAGGELFF.

J is TRBJ2-2 and V is TRBV5-1; TRBD1 matches 7 bases. J was trimmed by 0 bases and V by 3 bases; bases with no gene match: 5. Germline V gene data show CDR1 as SGHRS and CDR2 as YFSETQ. This CDR3 spans 16 amino acids. Here the CDR3 reads CASSSQGPSNTGELFF. CDR3 nucleotides: TGCGCCAGCAGCTCACAGGGGCCCTCGAACACCGGGGAGCTGTTTTTT.

This clone was recorded only once. This chain links TRBV28 with TRBJ1-5; D not resolved. Trimming stripped 3 bases from V and 0 bases from J, with 15 bases between. Germline V gene lookup returns CDR1 MDHEN and CDR2 SYDVKM. The CDR3 runs 17 residues. CDR3 loop: CASSFPRRANSNQPQHF. The CDR3 DNA follows: TGTGCCAGCAGTTTCCCCCGGCGGGCAAATAGCAATCAGCCCCAGCATTTT.